One sample yielded the 14 T cell receptor beta chains listed below, sequenced in a study of T cell repertoires in ileal Crohn's disease. Data came from immunoSEQ multiplex PCR; TCRdb stores just in-frame clones and leaves some out. Altogether roughly 660 clones are present, 82% being singletons, with the ten largest covering less than 10%. Specimen: ileal tissue. These receptors were collected from an adult with Crohn's disease.

This sequence joins TRBV5-1 and TRBJ1-5; 9 bases map to TRBD1. Trimming took 4 bases from V and 6 from J; bases not matched to a gene: 2. The CDR3 consists of 13 residues. Germline V lookup: CDR1 SGHRS, CDR2 YFSETQ. The CDR3 bases are TGCGCCAGCAGCCCGGACAGGGGTCAGCCCCAGCATTTT. This sequence encodes CASSPDRGQPQHF.

Comment on this clone: Other DNA variants within this sample encode the same CDR3. The chain is built from TRBV11-2 and TRBJ2-1; 7 bases match TRBD2. With V trimmed by 1 base and J by 4 bases, 1 base remained unmatched. This CDR3 has 14 amino acids. Per germline, CDR1 SGHAT and CDR2 FQNNGV. This CDR3 reads CASSLGAGYNEQFF. The CDR3 coding sequence is TGTGCCAGCAGCTTAGGAGCGGGATACAATGAGCAGTTCTTC.

This clone was detected a few times. CDR3 in DNA: TGTGCCAGTAGTATGTTGGCTTCCCTCGACGTGGAGACCCAGTACTTC. Amino acid sequence: CASSMLASLDVETQYF. The gene calls are TRBV19 and TRBJ2-5; D call uncertain. The CDR3 runs to 16 residues. CDR1 and CDR2 from the germline V gene are LNHDA and SQIVND (reference sequence). The V end lost 3 bases, the J end lost 5 bases, and 19 bases lay between the germline ends.

CDR3 loop: CASSIGNRDQETQYF. CDR3 coding DNA: TGTGCCAGTAGTATAGGTAACCGGGACCAAGAGACCCAGTACTTC. This chain joins TRBV19 and TRBJ2-5, with no clear D. CDR1 is LNHDA, CDR2 SQIVND, per germline (reference sequence). The V and J ends lost 1 base and 0 bases respectively, with 9 bases between them. The CDR3 spans 15 residues.

The chain carries TRBV7-2 and TRBJ2-7; D is uncertain. The germline V and J ends were trimmed by 0 bases and 3 bases, with 9 bases remaining between them. Germline CDR1 and CDR2: SGHTA and FQGNSA. CDR3 length: 14 amino acids. CDR3 coding DNA: TGTGCCAGCAGCTTAGCGAGGTTATACTACGAGCAGTACTTC. Translating it yields CASSLARLYYEQYF.

The gene calls are TRBV2 and TRBJ2-5; D ambiguous. Deletions cut 3 bases from V and 2 bases from J, with 7 bases between. The CDR3 loop spans 13 amino acids. Looked up from germline, CDR1 is SNHLY and CDR2 is FYNNEI. CDR3 amino acids: CASSDSLQETQYF. The CDR3 DNA sequence: TGTGCCAGCAGTGACTCGCTGCAAGAGACCCAGTACTTC.

Only a few counts were recorded for this clone. The chain carries TRBV19 and TRBJ2-1; D is perhaps TRBD2 (5 bases). The CDR3 has 16 amino acids. Trimming removed 3 bases at V and 0 bases at J, with 12 bases between. CDR1 and CDR2 (germline): LNHDA, SQIVND (reference sequence). CDR3 protein: CASSISLGGSYNEQFF. The DNA for the CDR3 is TGTGCCAGTAGTATTAGTCTAGGAGGCTCCTACAATGAGCAGTTCTTC.

The V call is TRBV7-9, the J call TRBJ2-5; possibly TRBD1 for D (6 bases). The CDR3 loop spans 15 amino acids. Germline V gives CDR1 SEHNR, CDR2 FQNEAQ (reference sequence). V dropped 6 bases and J dropped 2 bases, with 16 bases sitting between them. CDR3 sequence reads: CASRPEGQKQETQYF. The CDR3 DNA is TGTGCCAGCAGGCCCGAAGGACAGAAACAAGAGACCCAGTACTTC.

In this sample, this clone turned up a few times. The chain has TRBV30 and TRBJ1-5, with 9 bases fitting TRBD1. This CDR3 region has 13 residues. The germline V gene has CDR1 GTSNPN and CDR2 SVGIG (reference sequence). After removal of 5 bases from V and 7 bases from J, the junction contained 6 bases not matched to a gene. The CDR3 reads CAWSTGGGQPQHF. CDR3 DNA sequence: TGTGCCTGGTCAACAGGGGGCGGGCAGCCCCAGCATTTT.

V usage is TRBV19 and J usage is TRBJ2-6, with a possible D match to TRBD1 (6 bases). The V gene lost 7 bases and the J gene lost 1 base, with 8 bases spanning the gap. The CDR3 runs to 14 residues. Germline assignment: CDR1 LNHDA and CDR2 SQIVND (reference sequence). DNA of the CDR3: TGTGCCAGTAAACAGGGTTCTGGGGCCAACGTCCTGACTTTC. It encodes CASKQGSGANVLTF.

The chain uses TRBV6-6 and TRBJ2-2, with D perhaps TRBD1 (6 bases). This CDR3 region has 16 residues. Germline V gene data show CDR1 as MNHNY and CDR2 as SVGAGI (reference sequence). V lost 0 bases and J lost 6, with 14 bases in between. The CDR3 sequence: CASSYSARGWAGELFF. CDR3 bases: TGTGCCAGCAGTTACTCGGCAAGGGGGTGGGCCGGGGAGCTGTTTTTT.

CDR3 sequence: CASSDLGGPGPFF. The CDR3, as DNA: TGCGCCAGCAGTGACTTGGGCGGCCCAGGGCCTTTCTTT. The V call is TRBV10-2, the J call TRBJ1-1, with a tentative D call TRBD1 (5 bases). Deletions cut 3 bases from V and 12 bases from J, with 17 bases between. CDR1 WSHSY and CDR2 SAAADI come from the germline V gene. CDR3 length equals 13 residues.

The V and J genes are TRBV29-1 and TRBJ2-1; 11 bases line up with TRBD2. Germline V gene data show CDR1 as SQVTM and CDR2 as ANQGSEA. CDR3 length: 14 residues. Losses at the gene ends were 6 bases for V and 4 bases for J; bases not matched to a gene: 5. The CDR3 region is CSVPGLAVYNEQFF. CDR3 nucleotides: TGCAGCGTCCCGGGACTAGCGGTTTACAATGAGCAGTTCTTC.

This clone was observed a single time. J is TRBJ2-1 and V is TRBV7-9, with D unresolved. The germline V gene encodes CDR1 SEHNR and CDR2 FQNEAQ (reference sequence). The CDR3 sequence is 17 residues long. Between the trimmed V and J ends, which lost 5 bases and 8 bases, there was a span of 25 bases. In DNA, the CDR3 is TGTGCCAGCAGCAAAGGACGGTTGGGGTTTTTTGGGGATGAGCAGTTCTTC. It is translated as CASSKGRLGFFGDEQFF.